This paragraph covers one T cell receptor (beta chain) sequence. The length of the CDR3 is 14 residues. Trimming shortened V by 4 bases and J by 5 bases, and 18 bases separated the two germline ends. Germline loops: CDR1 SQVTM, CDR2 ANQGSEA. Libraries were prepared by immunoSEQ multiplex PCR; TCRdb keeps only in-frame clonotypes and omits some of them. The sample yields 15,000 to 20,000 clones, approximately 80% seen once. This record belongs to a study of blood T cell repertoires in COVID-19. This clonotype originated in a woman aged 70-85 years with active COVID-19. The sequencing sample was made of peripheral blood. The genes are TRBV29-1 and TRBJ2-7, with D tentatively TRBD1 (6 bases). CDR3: CSVVPEQGGNEQYF. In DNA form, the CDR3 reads TGCAGCGTTGTTCCCGAACAGGGTGGAAACGAGCAGTACTTC.